This T cell receptor beta chain emerged from a study of T cells in narcolepsy. Overall study results and limits: No autoreactive T cell clone sequences appeared in some memory CD4+ repertoires.

Clones were read by immunoSEQ multiplex PCR, and TCRdb kept only the in-frame ones, dropping some. Of under 35,000 clones in the sample, more than 75% were seen once. Germline loops: CDR1 MDHEN, CDR2 SYDVKM. V was pared by 3 bases and J by 3 bases, with 18 bases of the junction left unmatched. CDR3 length equals 20 residues. On this clone itself: Antigen: not known.

Input material: CD45RA- memory CD4+ T cells from PBMCs. This clonotype was sampled from a human donor with narcolepsy. V and J are TRBV28 and TRBJ2-2, with 8 bases identical to TRBD1. The CDR3 here is CASSFSLFLSDRGDTGELFF. Here the CDR3 DNA reads TGTGCCAGCAGTTTCTCACTGTTCCTTTCCGACAGGGGTGACACCGGGGAGCTGTTTTTT.